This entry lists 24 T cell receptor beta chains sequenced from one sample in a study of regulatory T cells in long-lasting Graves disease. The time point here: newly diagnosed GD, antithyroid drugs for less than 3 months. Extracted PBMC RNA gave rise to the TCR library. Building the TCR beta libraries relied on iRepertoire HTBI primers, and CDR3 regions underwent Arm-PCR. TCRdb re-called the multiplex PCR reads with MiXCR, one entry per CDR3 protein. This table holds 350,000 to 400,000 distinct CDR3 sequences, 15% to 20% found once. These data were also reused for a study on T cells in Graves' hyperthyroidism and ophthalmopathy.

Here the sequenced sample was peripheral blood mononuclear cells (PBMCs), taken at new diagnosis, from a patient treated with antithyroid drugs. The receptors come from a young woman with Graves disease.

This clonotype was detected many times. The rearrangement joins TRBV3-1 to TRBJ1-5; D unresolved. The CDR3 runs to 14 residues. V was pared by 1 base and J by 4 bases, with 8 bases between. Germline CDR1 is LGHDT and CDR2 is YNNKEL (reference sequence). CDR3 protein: CASSQGPGNQPQHF. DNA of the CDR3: TGTGCCAGCAGCCAAGGCCCCGGGAATCAGCCCCAGCATTTT.

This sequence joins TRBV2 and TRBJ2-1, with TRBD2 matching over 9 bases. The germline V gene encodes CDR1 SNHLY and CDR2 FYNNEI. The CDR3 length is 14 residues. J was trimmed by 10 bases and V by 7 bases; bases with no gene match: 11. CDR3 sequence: CASKREAGRGEQFF. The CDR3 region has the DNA TGTGCCAGCAAGCGGGAGGCGGGCAGAGGCGAGCAGTTCTTC.

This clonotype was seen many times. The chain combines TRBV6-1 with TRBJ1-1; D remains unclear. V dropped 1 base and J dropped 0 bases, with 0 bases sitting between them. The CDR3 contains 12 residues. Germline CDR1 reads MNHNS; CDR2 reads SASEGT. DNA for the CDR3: TGTGCCAGCAGTGAAGTGAACACTGAAGCTTTCTTT. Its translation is CASSEVNTEAFF.

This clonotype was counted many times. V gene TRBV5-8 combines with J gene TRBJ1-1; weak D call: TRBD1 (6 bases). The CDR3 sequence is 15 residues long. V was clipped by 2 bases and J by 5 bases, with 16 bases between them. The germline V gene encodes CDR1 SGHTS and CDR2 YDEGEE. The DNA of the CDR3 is TGTGCCAGCAGCTTCGGACAGCCGGTGGGGACTGAAGCTTTCTTT. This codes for CASSFGQPVGTEAFF.

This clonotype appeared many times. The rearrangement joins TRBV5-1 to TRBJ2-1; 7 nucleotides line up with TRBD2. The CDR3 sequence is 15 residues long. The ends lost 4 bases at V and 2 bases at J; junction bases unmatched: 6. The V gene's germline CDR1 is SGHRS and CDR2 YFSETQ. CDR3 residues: CASSVVGGTYNEQFF. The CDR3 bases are TGCGCCAGCAGCGTGGTGGGAGGGACCTACAATGAGCAGTTCTTC.

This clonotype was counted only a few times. In DNA form, the CDR3 reads TGTGCCAGCAGTTACTCTAGCGGGGACTGGGATACGCAGTATTTT. It codes for CASSYSSGDWDTQYF. This chain links TRBV6-2 or TRBV6-3 with TRBJ2-3; TRBD2 agrees at 8 bases. J gave up 6 bases and V 0 bases, and 5 bases lay outside the gene matches. Germline CDR1 MNHEY, CDR2 SVGEGT. The CDR3 runs 15 residues.

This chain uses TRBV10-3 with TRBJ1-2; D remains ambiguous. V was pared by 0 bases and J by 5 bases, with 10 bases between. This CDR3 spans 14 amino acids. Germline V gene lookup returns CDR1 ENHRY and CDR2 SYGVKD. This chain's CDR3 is CAISESGRLYGYTF. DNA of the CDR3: TGTGCCATCAGTGAGTCGGGCCGGCTTTATGGCTACACCTTC.

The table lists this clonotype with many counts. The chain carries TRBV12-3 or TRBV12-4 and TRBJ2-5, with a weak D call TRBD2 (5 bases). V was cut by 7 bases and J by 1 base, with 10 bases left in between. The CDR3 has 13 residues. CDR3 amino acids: CASNRRGQETQYF. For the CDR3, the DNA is TGTGCCAGCAACAGACGGGGCCAAGAGACCCAGTACTTC.

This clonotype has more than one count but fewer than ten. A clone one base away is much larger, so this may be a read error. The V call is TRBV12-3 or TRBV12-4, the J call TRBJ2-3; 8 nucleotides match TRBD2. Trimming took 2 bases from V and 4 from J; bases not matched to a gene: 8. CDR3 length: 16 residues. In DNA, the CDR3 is TGTGCCAGCAGTTTATCTCGCGGGAGGTACGCAGATACGCAGTATTTT. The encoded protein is CASSLSRGRYADTQYF.

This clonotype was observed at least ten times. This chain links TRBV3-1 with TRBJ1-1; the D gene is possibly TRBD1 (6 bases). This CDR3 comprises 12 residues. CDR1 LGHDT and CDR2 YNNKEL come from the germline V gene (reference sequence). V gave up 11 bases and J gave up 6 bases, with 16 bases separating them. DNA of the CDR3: TGTGCCGTGCAGGGGATTCGCTCTGAAGCTTTCTTT. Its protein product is CAVQGIRSEAFF.

CDR3 residues: CASSFGSRDSYGYTF. Here the CDR3 DNA reads TGTGCCAGCAGTTTCGGATCCCGGGACAGCTATGGCTACACCTTC. The chain couples TRBV27 to TRBJ1-2; 7 nucleotides align to TRBD1. V lost 3 bases, J lost 4 bases, and 8 bases stayed unmatched. The length of the CDR3 is 15 residues. Germline CDR1 reads MNHEY; CDR2 reads SMNVEV (reference sequence).

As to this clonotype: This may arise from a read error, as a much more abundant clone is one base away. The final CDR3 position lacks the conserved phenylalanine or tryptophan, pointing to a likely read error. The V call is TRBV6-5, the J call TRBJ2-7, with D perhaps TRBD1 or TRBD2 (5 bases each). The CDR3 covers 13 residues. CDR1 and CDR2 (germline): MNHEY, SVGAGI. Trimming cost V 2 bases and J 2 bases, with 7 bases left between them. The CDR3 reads CASSYGGTYEQYL. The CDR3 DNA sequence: TGTGCCAGCAGTTACGGGGGTACCTACGAGCAGTACCTC.

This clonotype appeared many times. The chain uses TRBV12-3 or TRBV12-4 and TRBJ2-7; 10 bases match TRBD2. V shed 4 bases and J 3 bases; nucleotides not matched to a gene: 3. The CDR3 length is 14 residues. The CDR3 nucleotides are TGTGCCAGCAGTTCCTGGACTAGCGGCTACGAGCAGTACTTC. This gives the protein CASSSWTSGYEQYF.

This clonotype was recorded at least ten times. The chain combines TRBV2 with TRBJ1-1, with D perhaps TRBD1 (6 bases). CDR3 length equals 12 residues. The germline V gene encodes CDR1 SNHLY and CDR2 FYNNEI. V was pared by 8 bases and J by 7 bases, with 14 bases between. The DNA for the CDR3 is TGTGCCAGCTCAGGGGTGCCTGGTGAAGCTTTCTTT. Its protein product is CASSGVPGEAFF.

This chain's CDR3 is CASSFWGQKNEKLFF. The CDR3 coding sequence is TGTGCCAGCAGTTTTTGGGGACAGAAAAATGAAAAACTGTTTTTT. The genes are TRBV28 and TRBJ1-4; 7 nucleotides line up with TRBD1. Germline lookup yields CDR1 MDHEN and CDR2 SYDVKM. The CDR3 runs to 15 residues. The V and J ends lost 3 bases and 5 bases, in that order; junction bases with no gene match: 6.

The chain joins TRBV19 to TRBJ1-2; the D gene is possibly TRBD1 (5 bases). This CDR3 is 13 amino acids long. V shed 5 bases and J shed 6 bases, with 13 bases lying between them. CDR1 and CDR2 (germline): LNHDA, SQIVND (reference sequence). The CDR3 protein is CASSEQGLNGYTF. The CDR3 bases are TGTGCCAGTAGTGAGCAGGGTCTAAATGGCTACACCTTC.

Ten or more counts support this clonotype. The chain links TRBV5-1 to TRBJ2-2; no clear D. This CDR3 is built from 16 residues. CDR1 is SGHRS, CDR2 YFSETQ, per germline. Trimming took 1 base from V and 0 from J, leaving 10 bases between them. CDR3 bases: TGCGCCAGCAGCTTGCAGCGCGGTTCGAACACCGGGGAGCTGTTTTTT. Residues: CASSLQRGSNTGELFF.

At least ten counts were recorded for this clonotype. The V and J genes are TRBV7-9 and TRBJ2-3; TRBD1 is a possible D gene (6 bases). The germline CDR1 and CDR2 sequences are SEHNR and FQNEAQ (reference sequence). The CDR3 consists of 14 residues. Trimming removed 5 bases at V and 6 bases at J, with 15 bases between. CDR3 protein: CASSPAQGRDTQYF. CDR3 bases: TGTGCCAGCAGCCCGGCACAGGGCAGGGATACGCAGTATTTT.

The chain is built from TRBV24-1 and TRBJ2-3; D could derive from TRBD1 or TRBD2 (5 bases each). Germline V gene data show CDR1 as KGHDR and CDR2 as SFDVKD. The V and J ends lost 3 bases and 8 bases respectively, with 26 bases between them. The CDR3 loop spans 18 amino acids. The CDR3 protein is CATSDIGASRKGQSTQYF. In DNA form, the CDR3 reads TGTGCCACCAGTGATATCGGGGCCTCTAGAAAGGGCCAGTCTACGCAGTATTTT.

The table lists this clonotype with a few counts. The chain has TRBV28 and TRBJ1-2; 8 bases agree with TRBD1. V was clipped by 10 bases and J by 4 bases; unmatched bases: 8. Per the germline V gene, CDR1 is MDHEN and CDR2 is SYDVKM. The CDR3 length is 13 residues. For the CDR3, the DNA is TGTGCCACCCCAGTAACAGGGGGCTATGGCTACACCTTC. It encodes CATPVTGGYGYTF.

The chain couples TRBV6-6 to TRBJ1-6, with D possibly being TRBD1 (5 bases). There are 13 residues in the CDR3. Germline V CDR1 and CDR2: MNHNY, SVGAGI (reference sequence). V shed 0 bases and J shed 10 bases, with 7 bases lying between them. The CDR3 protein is CASSYSGRSPLHF. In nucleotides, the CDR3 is TGTGCCAGCAGTTACTCGGGGCGGTCACCCCTCCACTTT.

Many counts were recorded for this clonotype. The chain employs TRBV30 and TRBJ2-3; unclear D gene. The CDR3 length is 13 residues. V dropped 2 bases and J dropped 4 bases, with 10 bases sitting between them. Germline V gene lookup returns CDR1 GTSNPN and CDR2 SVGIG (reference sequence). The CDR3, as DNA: TGTGCCTGGAGTAGGGTTGGGTCAGATACGCAGTATTTT. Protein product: CAWSRVGSDTQYF.

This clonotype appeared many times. The CDR3 protein is CASSFEEGSMASYEQYF. The CDR3, as DNA: TGTGCCAGCAGCTTCGAGGAAGGTTCCATGGCGTCCTACGAGCAGTACTTC. This chain links TRBV7-9 with TRBJ2-7; D unresolved. Germline CDR1 is SEHNR and CDR2 is FQNEAQ (reference sequence). V was cut by 3 bases and J by 1 base, with 19 bases left in between. This CDR3 has 17 amino acids.

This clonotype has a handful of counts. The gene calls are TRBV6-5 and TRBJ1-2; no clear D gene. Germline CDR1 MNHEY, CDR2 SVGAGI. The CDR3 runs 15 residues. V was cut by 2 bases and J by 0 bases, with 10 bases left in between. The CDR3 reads CASSYAGYSNYGYTF. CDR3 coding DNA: TGTGCCAGCAGTTACGCGGGATACTCTAACTATGGCTACACCTTC.